Below, 5 T cell receptor beta chains from the same sample are listed, as sequenced in a study of OX40 agonist ivuxolimab in advanced cancers. Using immunoSEQ multiplex PCR, the repertoire was profiled, and TCRdb retains in-frame clones only, with some absent. The repertoire holds 50,000 to 80,000 clones, with 91% as singletons. The sample here was CD4+ or CD8+ T cells sorted from blood, taken in a trial of the OX40 agonist ivuxolimab. The receptors derive from an adult with an advanced solid tumor such as melanoma, head and neck, liver or kidney cancer.

The table lists this clone with a few counts. The V gene is TRBV7-9, the J gene TRBJ1-1, with no clear D. This CDR3 is 14 amino acids long. In germline, CDR1 is SEHNR, CDR2 FQNEAQ (reference sequence). V gave up 2 bases and J gave up 0 bases, with 7 bases separating them. CDR3 in DNA: TGTGCCAGCAGCTTAAGCCGGTTGAACACTGAAGCTTTCTTT. Translation: CASSLSRLNTEAFF.

The chain couples TRBV28 to TRBJ1-1; D may be TRBD1 (6 bases). Trimming removed 6 bases at V and 4 bases at J, with 15 bases between. Germline CDR1 reads MDHEN; CDR2 reads SYDVKM. This CDR3 spans 14 amino acids. The DNA of the CDR3 is TGTGCCAGCAGCACGGAACACAGGGTCACTGAAGCTTTCTTT. Translated, it gives CASSTEHRVTEAFF.

The chain recombines TRBV6-4 with TRBJ2-7, with 9 bases aligning to TRBD1. CDR3 length equals 15 residues. The V segment lost 2 bases and the J segment 5 bases; nucleotides outside the gene matches: 7. Per the germline V gene, CDR1 is MRHNA and CDR2 is SNTAGT. This chain's CDR3 is CASSDPDRGSDEQYF. The CDR3 nucleotides are TGTGCCAGCAGTGACCCGGACAGGGGATCCGACGAGCAGTACTTC.

The chain joins TRBV7-8 to TRBJ2-6; the D call may be TRBD1 or TRBD2 (5 bases each). V was clipped by 7 bases and J by 3 bases, with 16 bases between them. Germline V CDR1 and CDR2: SGHVS, FQNEAQ. The CDR3 consists of 16 residues. CDR3 nucleotide sequence: TGTGCCAGCACCCACCTCGGGACCGGTGGGGCCAACGTCCTGACTTTC. Residues: CASTHLGTGGANVLTF.

This clone was counted a single time. The V and J genes are TRBV27 and TRBJ2-3; D possibly corresponds to TRBD2 (6 bases). The germline V and J ends were trimmed by 5 bases and 0 bases, with 15 bases remaining between them. Germline CDR1 MNHEY, CDR2 SMNVEV (reference sequence). CDR3 length equals 16 residues. The CDR3 DNA sequence: TGTGCCAGCAGTCTCCTACGCGGGACTAGCACAGATACGCAGTATTTT. It translates to CASSLLRGTSTDTQYF.